This T cell receptor beta chain was identified during a study of identical twins' blood T cells. Overall study results and limits: Abundant TCRbeta CDR3s overlapped more between twins than with unrelated donors.

In its sample, this clonotype was seen a few times. Its antigen is unknown. TCRdb re-derived calls from the 5' RACE reads in MiXCR, one entry per CDR3 protein. The sample includes 300,000 to 400,000 distinct CDR3 sequences, about 28% of them seen just once. The sample was PBMCs. The source is a woman aged 18 to 55 in good health.

The DNA for the CDR3 is TGCGCCAGCAGTGTGATAACTAGCGAGGAGACCCAGTACTTC. Its translation is CASSVITSEETQYF. The gene calls are TRBV10-2 and TRBJ2-5; 7 bases align to TRBD2. Germline lookup yields CDR1 WSHSY and CDR2 SAAADI. The V segment lost 4 bases and the J segment 5 bases; nucleotides outside the gene matches: 7. This CDR3 region has 14 residues.